The 22 T cell receptor beta chains in this list originate from one sample, sequenced in a study of blood T cell repertoires in COVID-19. Only in-frame clones appear in the TCRdb table, and some are missing; sequencing was by immunoSEQ multiplex PCR. Among approximately 210,000 clones, 84% were seen once, and the ten largest hold over 9.5%. Sequencing input: peripheral blood. These TCRs come from a woman over 75 with COVID-19, enrolled during active disease.

The gene calls are TRBV6-5 and TRBJ2-5; the D gene is possibly TRBD2 (6 bases). Germline V gene data show CDR1 as MNHEY and CDR2 as SVGAGI. The CDR3 runs to 15 residues. V dropped 7 bases and J dropped 5 bases, with 20 bases sitting between them. CDR3 bases: TGTGCCAGCAAGCAGGACCTAGCGAGAGAGGAGACCCAGTACTTC. Its protein is CASKQDLAREETQYF.

This chain connects TRBV4-1 to TRBJ1-6; perhaps TRBD1 as D (6 bases). This CDR3 region has 18 residues. Trimming stripped 0 bases from V and 9 bases from J, with 21 bases between. CDR1 and CDR2 from the germline V gene are MGHRA and YSYEKL. CDR3 loop: CASSQDFGRGSGVSPLHF. CDR3 nucleotide sequence: TGCGCCAGCAGCCAAGATTTTGGTAGGGGGTCAGGGGTTTCACCCCTCCACTTT.

The J gene is TRBJ1-5, the V gene TRBV28, with D tentatively TRBD1 (5 bases). In germline, CDR1 is MDHEN, CDR2 SYDVKM. The CDR3 has 15 amino acids. V lost 5 bases to trimming and J lost 10 bases, with 21 bases between them. CDR3 coding DNA: TGTGCCAGCAGTCCAGGCGGCGGGGCTGCAGGTCCCCAGCATTTT. It is translated as CASSPGGGAAGPQHF.

This rearrangement joins TRBV19 to TRBJ2-1, with 7 bases matching TRBD1. Trimming at V came to 6 bases and at J to 15 bases, leaving 17 bases not matched to a gene. CDR1 and CDR2 (germline): LNHDA, SQIVND (reference sequence). The CDR3 extends over 14 amino acids. The CDR3 DNA reads as TGTGCCAGTAGGACACGGGACAGCGCAAGAAAGAGGTTCTTC. Its translation is CASRTRDSARKRFF. Variable domain in full (rest from reference TRBV19 and TRBJ2-1): DGGITQSPKYLFRKEGQNVTLSCEQNLNHDAMYWYRQDPGQGLRLIYYSQIVNDFQKGDIAEGYSVSREKKESFPLTVTSAQKNPTAFYLCASRTRDSARKRFFGPGTRLTVL.

This chain joins TRBV6-6 and TRBJ1-1, with D unresolved. Germline CDR1 reads MNHNY; CDR2 reads SVGAGI (reference sequence). V was cut by 6 bases and J by 6 bases, with 11 bases left in between. The CDR3 extends over 12 amino acids. The DNA of the CDR3 is TGTGCCAGCAGCTCCGTGGCTTCTGAAGCTTTCTTT. This translates into CASSSVASEAFF.

CDR3 in amino acids: CASRTGTGTLSGYTF. Written as DNA, the CDR3 is TGTGCCAGCAGGACCGGGACAGGGACCTTAAGTGGCTACACCTTC. The chain combines TRBV28 with TRBJ1-2; 9 bases align to TRBD1. The CDR3 contains 15 residues. The trim removed 6 bases at V and 7 bases at J, leaving 12 bases unmatched. Germline V gene data show CDR1 as MDHEN and CDR2 as SYDVKM.

V usage is TRBV29-1 and J usage is TRBJ1-1; 10 bases are shared with TRBD1. The CDR3 totals 12 residues. CDR1 is SQVTM, CDR2 ANQGSEA, per germline. Germline trimming cut 5 bases from V and 8 bases from J; bases unmatched to any gene: 5. In DNA, the CDR3 is TGCAGCGTTAGTAGGGGACAGGGGGAAGCTTTCTTT. It codes for CSVSRGQGEAFF.

The chain is built from TRBV5-5 and TRBJ1-5; D gene uncertain. The CDR3 totals 14 residues. V dropped 0 bases and J dropped 5 bases, with 9 bases sitting between them. CDR1 and CDR2 (germline): SGHKS, YYEKEE (reference sequence). CDR3 sequence reads: CASSLGQAHQPQHF. CDR3 nucleotides: TGTGCCAGCAGCTTGGGTCAGGCACATCAGCCCCAGCATTTT.

The CDR3 here is CASSFSGLAGAGDTQYF. The CDR3 DNA sequence: TGCGCCAGCAGCTTCTCGGGACTAGCGGGGGCAGGAGATACGCAGTATTTT. The chain has TRBV5-1 and TRBJ2-3; 14 bases are shared with TRBD2. V dropped 2 bases and J dropped 5; count of bases not matched to a gene: 7. Germline-derived CDR1 and CDR2 are SGHRS and YFSETQ. This CDR3 is 17 amino acids long.

The chain recombines TRBV6-5 with TRBJ1-1; D is uncertain. The CDR3 is made up of 12 amino acids. The V end was cut by 8 bases, the J end by 5 bases, with 12 bases between. CDR1 is MNHEY, CDR2 SVGAGI, per germline. CDR3 protein: CASLLGRTEAFF. The CDR3 DNA reads TGTGCCAGCCTTCTTGGCAGGACTGAAGCTTTCTTT.

V and J are TRBV6-2 or TRBV6-3 and TRBJ1-2; D is unresolved. This CDR3 region has 16 residues. CDR1 and CDR2 from the germline V gene are MNHEY and SVGEGT. V lost 2 bases to trimming and J lost 2 bases, with 15 bases between them. The DNA of the CDR3 is TGTGCCAGCAGTTACGGGCCCCGGCGGGGAAACTATGGCTACACCTTC. This codes for CASSYGPRRGNYGYTF.

The gene calls are TRBV5-1 and TRBJ1-6; the D is unclear. Germline V gene data show CDR1 as SGHRS and CDR2 as YFSETQ. V lost 4 bases and J lost 9, with 17 bases in between. CDR3 length: 15 amino acids. In nucleotides, the CDR3 is TGCGCCAGCAGCCCCGTCGAATCAGGTTTTTCACCCCTCCACTTT. Translating gives CASSPVESGFSPLHF.

This clone was observed a handful of times. The chain uses TRBV10-3 and TRBJ1-2; 9 bases are shared with TRBD1. V gave up 4 bases and J gave up 8 bases; unmatched junction bases: 14. This CDR3 is 16 amino acids long. Germline assignment: CDR1 ENHRY and CDR2 SYGVKD. The CDR3 loop reads CAISAQPGQGSYGYTF. The CDR3 DNA reads TGTGCCATCAGTGCGCAACCGGGACAGGGTTCATACGGCTACACCTTC.

This chain uses TRBV9 with TRBJ2-5; TRBD2 agrees at 9 bases. The CDR3 runs to 16 residues. The germline gives CDR1 SGDLS, CDR2 YYNGEE. V gave up 1 base and J gave up 5 bases; unmatched junction bases: 9. The CDR3 DNA sequence: TGTGCCAGCAGCGTACAACCCCGGCTAGCGGGGGAGACCCAGTACTTC. Its protein is CASSVQPRLAGETQYF.

The chain uses TRBV30 and TRBJ2-1; D is perhaps TRBD2 (6 bases). The CDR3 runs 13 residues. Deletions cut 0 bases from V and 7 bases from J, with 10 bases between. Germline CDR1 reads GTSNPN; CDR2 reads SVGIG (reference sequence). The CDR3 region is CAWSVLAGNEQFF. The DNA of the CDR3 is TGTGCCTGGAGTGTACTCGCGGGGAATGAGCAGTTCTTC.

V usage is TRBV5-1 and J usage is TRBJ2-3, with TRBD2 matching 8 bases. Looked up from germline, CDR1 is SGHRS and CDR2 is YFSETQ. The trim removed 0 bases at V and 4 bases at J, leaving 16 bases unmatched. The CDR3 is made up of 19 amino acids. The CDR3 region has the DNA TGCGCCAGCAGCTTGGCGGGGGGGCGTACCGTTGGAACGCCAGATACGCAGTATTTT. It yields the protein CASSLAGGRTVGTPDTQYF.

Remarks on this clone: This sample includes further DNA sequences coding for the same CDR3. The CDR3: CASSLLAGGSYEQYV. In DNA form, the CDR3 reads TGTGCCAGCAGCCTACTAGCGGGGGGCTCCTACGAGCAGTACGTC. The rearrangement links TRBV6-5 to TRBJ2-7, with TRBD2 matching over 12 bases. Trimming cost V 6 bases and J 0 bases; bases outside gene matches: 3. The CDR3 sequence is 15 residues long. Germline V gives CDR1 MNHEY, CDR2 SVGAGI.

The sample holds a few counts of this clone. The gene calls are TRBV2 and TRBJ2-3; D is possibly TRBD2 (6 bases). Germline V gives CDR1 SNHLY, CDR2 FYNNEI. This CDR3 is built from 16 residues. Trimming removed 7 bases at V and 0 bases at J, with 17 bases between. The CDR3 sequence: CASNPLGGKSTDTQYF. The CDR3 DNA reads TGTGCCAGCAACCCCCTTGGCGGGAAAAGCACAGATACGCAGTATTTT.

This rearrangement joins TRBV29-1 to TRBJ2-3, with 9 positions matching TRBD2. With 5 bases clipped from V and 4 bases from J, the junction kept 7 bases outside the gene matches. CDR3 length equals 14 residues. CDR1 SQVTM and CDR2 ANQGSEA come from the germline V gene. CDR3 nucleotides: TGCAGCGTTAACGCGGGGGGGCCCCCAGATACGCAGTATTTT. Protein: CSVNAGGPPDTQYF.

This chain joins TRBV28 and TRBJ2-1; 9 bases fit TRBD2. V shed 4 bases, J shed 7 bases, and the junction held 11 bases outside the gene matches. This CDR3 has 16 residues. Germline CDR1 reads MDHEN; CDR2 reads SYDVKM. The CDR3 sequence: CASSSPAGGPGNEQFF. CDR3 sequence (DNA): TGTGCCAGCAGTTCCCCAGCGGGGGGCCCGGGGAATGAGCAGTTCTTC. Using reference TRBV28 and TRBJ2-1 for the parts outside the CDR3, the full variable domain is DVKVTQSSRYLVKRTGEKVFLECVQDMDHENMFWYRQDPGLGLRLIYFSYDVKMKEKGDIPEGYSVSREKKERFSLILESASTNQTSMYLCASSSPAGGPGNEQFFGPGTRLTVL.

The chain couples TRBV9 to TRBJ1-2; 7 nucleotides match TRBD1. V was pared by 4 bases and J by 0 bases, with 3 bases of the junction left unmatched. The V gene's germline CDR1 is SGDLS and CDR2 YYNGEE. There are 14 residues in the CDR3. The CDR3 region is CASSLQGANYGYTF. CDR3 DNA: TGTGCCAGCAGCCTTCAGGGGGCTAACTATGGCTACACCTTC.

V is TRBV12-3 or TRBV12-4 and J is TRBJ2-5, with D tentatively TRBD1 (5 bases). This CDR3 has 13 residues. With 5 bases removed from V and 7 bases from J, the gap between germline ends came to 14 bases. CDR3 nucleotides: TGTGCCAGCAGTGGACAAGCCCCGGCGACCCAGTACTTC. Amino acids: CASSGQAPATQYF.